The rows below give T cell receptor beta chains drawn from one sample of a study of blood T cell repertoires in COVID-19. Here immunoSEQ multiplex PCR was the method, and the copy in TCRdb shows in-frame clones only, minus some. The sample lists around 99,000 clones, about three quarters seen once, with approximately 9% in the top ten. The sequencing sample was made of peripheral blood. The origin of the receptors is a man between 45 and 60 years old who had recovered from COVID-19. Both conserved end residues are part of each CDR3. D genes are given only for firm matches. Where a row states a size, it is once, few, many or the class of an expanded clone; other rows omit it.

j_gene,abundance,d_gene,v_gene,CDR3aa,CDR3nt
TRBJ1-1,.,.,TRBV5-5,CASSWASHTEAFF,TGTGCCAGCAGCTGGGCGTCGCACACTGAAGCTTTCTTT
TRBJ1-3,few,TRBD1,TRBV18,CASSPPGQGAGNTIYF,TGTGCCAGCTCACCCCCGGGACAGGGGGCTGGAAACACCATATATTTT
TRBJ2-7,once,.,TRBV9,CASNRGSLAYEQYF,TGTGCCAGCAACCGAGGTTCTTTGGCCTACGAGCAGTACTTC
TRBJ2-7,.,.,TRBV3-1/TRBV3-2,CASSHPSSRQYF,TGTGCCAGCAGCCATCCCTCCTCGAGGCAGTACTTC
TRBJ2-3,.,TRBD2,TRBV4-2,CASSPRRGGRTDTQYF,TGTGCCAGCAGCCCCCGCCGCGGGGGACGCACAGATACGCAGTATTTT
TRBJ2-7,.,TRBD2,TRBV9,CASSVTSGGTSSDRQYF,TGTGCCAGCAGCGTAACTAGCGGGGGAACTTCTTCGGATAGGCAGTACTTC
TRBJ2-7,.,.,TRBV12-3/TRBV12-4,CASSSTGEQYF,TGTGCCAGCAGTTCAACGGGAGAGCAGTACTTC
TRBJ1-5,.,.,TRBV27,CASSLAGRQNSNQPQHF,TGTGCCAGCAGTTTAGCCGGCAGGCAAAATAGCAATCAGCCCCAGCATTTT
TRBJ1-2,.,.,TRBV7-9,CASSFSVRADYGYTF,TGTGCCAGCAGCTTCTCGGTGAGGGCGGACTATGGCTACACCTTC
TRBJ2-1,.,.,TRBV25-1,CASSEAGLVGYEQFF,TGTGCCAGCAGTGAGGCGGGGCTGGTAGGGTATGAGCAGTTCTTC
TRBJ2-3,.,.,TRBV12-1,CASSPPPLVPRPGVDTQYF,TGTGCCAGCAGCCCTCCTCCTCTTGTGCCCCGCCCGGGGGTAGATACGCAGTATTTT
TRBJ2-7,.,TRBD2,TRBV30,CAWRGLAWHEQYF,TGTGCCTGGCGAGGACTAGCTTGGCACGAGCAGTACTTC
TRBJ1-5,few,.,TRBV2,CASSHEGGNQPQHF,TGTGCCAGCAGTCACGAGGGGGGCAATCAGCCCCAGCATTTT
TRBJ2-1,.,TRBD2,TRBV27,CASSKTSQYTEQFF,TGTGCCAGCAGTAAGACTAGCCAATACACTGAGCAGTTCTTC
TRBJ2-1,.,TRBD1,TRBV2,CASSPRTGELNYNEQFF,TGTGCCAGCAGTCCCCGGACAGGGGAGCTGAACTACAATGAGCAGTTCTTC
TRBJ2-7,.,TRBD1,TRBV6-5,CASSYSGGQRFYEQYF,TGTGCCAGCAGTTACTCAGGGGGACAGCGCTTTTACGAGCAGTACTTC
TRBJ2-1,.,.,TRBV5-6,CASSLSGLFSYNEQFF,TGTGCCAGCAGCTTGAGCGGCCTTTTCTCCTACAATGAGCAGTTCTTC
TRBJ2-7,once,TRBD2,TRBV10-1,CASSEKRLAGEYEQYF,TGCGCCAGCAGTGAGAAAAGGCTAGCGGGTGAATACGAGCAGTACTTC
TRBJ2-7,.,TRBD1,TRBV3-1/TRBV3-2,CASSRQGPYEQYF,TGTGCCAGCAGCCGACAGGGCCCCTACGAGCAGTACTTC
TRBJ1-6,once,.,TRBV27,CASSLMTGTRGHGDNSPLHF,TGTGCCAGCAGTCTTATGACCGGGACTCGAGGGCATGGTGATAATTCACCCCTCCACTTT
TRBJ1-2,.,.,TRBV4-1,CASSQVAGTGYGYTF,TGCGCCAGCAGCCAAGTGGCGGGGACGGGCTATGGCTACACCTTC
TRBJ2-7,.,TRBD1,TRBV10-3,CAINGGQGVDEQYF,TGTGCCATCAACGGGGGACAGGGGGTCGACGAGCAGTACTTC
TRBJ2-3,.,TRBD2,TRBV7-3,CASSPRGGEGLPDTQYF,TGTGCCAGCAGCCCCCGCGGGGGGGAGGGCCTCCCAGATACGCAGTATTTT
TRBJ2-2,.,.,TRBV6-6,CASSYSGRSNGELFF,TGTGCCAGCAGTTACTCGGGCAGGTCTAACGGGGAGCTGTTTTTT
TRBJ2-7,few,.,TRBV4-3,CASSQDRGSVYEQYF,TGCGCCAGCAGCCAAGATAGGGGGAGCGTCTACGAGCAGTACTTC
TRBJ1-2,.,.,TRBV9,CASSYGESGGYTF,TGTGCCAGCTCCTACGGGGAGAGTGGTGGCTACACCTTC
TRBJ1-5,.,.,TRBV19,CASSTSGTKKSQPQHF,TGTGCCAGTAGTACTTCCGGGACAAAAAAGTCTCAGCCCCAGCATTTT
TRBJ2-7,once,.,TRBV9,CASSVGAGYADEQYF,TGTGCCAGCAGCGTAGGGGCAGGGTATGCGGACGAGCAGTACTTC
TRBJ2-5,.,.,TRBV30,CAWSAGETQYF,TGTGCCTGGAGTGCGGGAGAGACCCAGTACTTC
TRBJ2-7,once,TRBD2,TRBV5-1,CASSKLSGLAGGAQYF,TGCGCCAGCAGCAAATTATCGGGACTAGCGGGAGGAGCGCAGTACTTC
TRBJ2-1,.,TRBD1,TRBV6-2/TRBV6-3,CASSYGTGGEQFF,TGTGCCAGCAGTTACGGGACAGGGGGTGAGCAGTTCTTC
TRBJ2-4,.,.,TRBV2,CASSEAGQRAKNIQYF,TGTGCCAGCAGTGAAGCGGGGCAGAGAGCCAAAAACATTCAGTACTTC
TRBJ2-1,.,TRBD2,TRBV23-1,CASTGTSGHNEQFF,TGCGCCAGCACCGGGACTAGCGGGCACAATGAGCAGTTCTTC
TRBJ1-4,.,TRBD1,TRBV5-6,CASSSDRGLAEKLFF,TGTGCCAGCAGCTCGGACAGGGGGCTGGCTGAAAAACTGTTTTTT
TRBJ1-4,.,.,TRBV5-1,CASSLGQGTDEKLFF,TGCGCCAGCAGCTTGGGTCAGGGGACGGATGAAAAACTGTTTTTT
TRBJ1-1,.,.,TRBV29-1,CSVVAGWTEAFF,TGCAGCGTTGTTGCGGGGTGGACTGAAGCTTTCTTT
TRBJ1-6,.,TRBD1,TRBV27,CASRTGAFISYNSPLHF,TGTGCCAGCAGGACAGGGGCCTTTATCTCCTATAATTCACCCCTCCACTTT
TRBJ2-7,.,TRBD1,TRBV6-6,CASRTPGQSYEQYF,TGTGCCAGCAGGACACCGGGACAGAGTTACGAGCAGTACTTC
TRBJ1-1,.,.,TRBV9,CASSVFPGSEAFF,TGTGCCAGCAGCGTATTCCCAGGATCTGAAGCTTTCTTT
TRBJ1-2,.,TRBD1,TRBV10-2,CASSESGQRNGYTF,TGCGCCAGCAGTGAGTCGGGACAGAGGAATGGCTACACCTTC
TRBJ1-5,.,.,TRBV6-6,CASRMSGDQPQHF,TGTGCCAGCAGAATGTCAGGGGATCAGCCCCAGCATTTT
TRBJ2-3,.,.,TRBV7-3,CASSLLSGVVTDTQYF,TGTGCCAGCAGCTTACTTTCAGGGGTCGTCACAGATACGCAGTATTTT
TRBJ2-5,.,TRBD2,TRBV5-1,CASSIGTSGAPQETQYF,TGCGCCAGCAGCATCGGGACTAGCGGGGCCCCTCAAGAGACCCAGTACTTC
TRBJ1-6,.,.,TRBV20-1,CSASEAGLLSPLHF,TGCAGTGCTAGTGAAGCAGGGCTGTTGTCACCCCTCCACTTT
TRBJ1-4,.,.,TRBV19,CASRTTTNEKLFF,TGTGCCAGTAGGACAACAACTAATGAAAAACTGTTTTTT
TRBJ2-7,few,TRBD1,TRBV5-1,CASNSDRGHEQYF,TGCGCCAGCAACTCTGACAGGGGTCACGAGCAGTACTTC
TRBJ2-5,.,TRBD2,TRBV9,CASSSAGGRETQYF,TGTGCCAGCAGCTCAGCGGGGGGGCGGGAGACCCAGTACTTC
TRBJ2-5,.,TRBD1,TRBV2,CASSRYRGDEQTQYF,TGTGCCAGCAGTAGATACAGGGGGGATGAACAGACCCAGTACTTC
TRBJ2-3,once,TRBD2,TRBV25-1,CASNLAGGPDTQYF,TGTGCCAGCAACCTAGCGGGAGGGCCAGATACGCAGTATTTT